This T cell receptor beta chain was observed in a study of shared clonotypes between healthy human individuals. Study context: Contributing individuals were two females and a few males aged 18 to 49.

Regarding the study as a whole: Clonotypes that were shared across a handful of donors made up approximately 5.1% of naive CD4 clonotypes.

The data were produced by immunoSEQ multiplex PCR, yet TCRdb's version contains in-frame clones alone and is incomplete. The sample gives 2 million to 2.5 million clones, about 92% of which show up once; about 0.37% is in the top ten. This clone was seen just once. Its antigen is not known. This TCR was recovered from a man between 18 and 29 years old in good health. Some clones in this sample may be carry-over from other donors' samples. Sequenced sample: naive CD4+ T cells from PBMCs. The subset was: CD45RA+ positively selected.

CDR3 loop: CASSYPGLARQYF. Here the CDR3 DNA reads TGTGCCAGCAGTTATCCGGGACTAGCGAGGCAGTACTTC. The chain uses TRBV6-5 and TRBJ2-7; TRBD2 aligns across 10 bases. V shed 3 bases and J 9 bases; nucleotides not matched to a gene: 5. Germline loops: CDR1 MNHEY, CDR2 SVGAGI. The CDR3 loop spans 13 amino acids.